A single sample is the source of the 7 T cell receptor beta chains below, sequenced in a study of response to subunit inactivated influenza vaccine (dated by TCRdb to the late 2010s). The library was obtained by RT-PCR. The instrument given in TCRdb is Illumina HiSeq 2500. TCRdb took the public reads, trimmed them with fastp at Q25, ran MiXCR for clone calling and kept in-frame beta chains. Each record represents a unique CDR3 protein, reported with the most common genes and DNA among its rows. This sample comprises roughly 570,000 distinct CDR3 sequences, approximately 14% of them detected only once. The leading ten clones occupy 8.5% to 14% of the sample. The source material was PBMCs from blood, sampled about 13 days after vaccination. The receptors were sampled from a man in his fifties or sixties who received an inactivated influenza vaccine. Donor details come from another sample of the same person, matched by shared clones.

This clonotype was recorded a few times. The chain uses TRBV7-8 and TRBJ1-5; D is undetermined. The CDR3 totals 17 residues. Trimming took 5 bases from V and 1 from J, leaving 18 bases between them. Germline lookup yields CDR1 SGHVS and CDR2 FQNEAQ. The CDR3 DNA reads TGTGCCAGCAGCCCCGGGCCGGGGAGGGCGAGCAATCAGCCCCAGCATTTT. It translates to CASSPGPGRASNQPQHF.

There are a few counts of this clonotype. V usage is TRBV5-1 and J usage is TRBJ2-1, with a possible D match to TRBD1 (6 bases). The V gene lost 0 bases and the J gene lost 5 bases, with 12 bases spanning the gap. Germline V gives CDR1 SGHRS, CDR2 YFSETQ. The CDR3 is 15 amino acids. In DNA, the CDR3 is TGCGCCAGCAGCTTGGCAGGGGCCCTGGACAATGAGCAGTTCTTC. This sequence encodes CASSLAGALDNEQFF. Supplemented by reference TRBV5-1 and TRBJ2-1, the full variable domain reads KAGVTQTPRYLIKTRGQQVTLSCSPISGHRSVSWYQQTPGQGLQFLFEYFSETQRNKGNFPGRFSGRQFSNSRSEMNVSTLELGDSALYLCASSLAGALDNEQFFGPGTRLTVL.

The chain joins TRBV12-3 or TRBV12-4 to TRBJ1-1, with D possibly TRBD1 on 5 matching bases. With 1 base removed from V and 6 bases from J, the gap between germline ends came to 12 bases. The CDR3 spans 14 residues. This chain's CDR3 is CASSLVGGWPEAFF. The CDR3, as DNA: TGTGCCAGCAGTTTAGTGGGGGGGTGGCCTGAAGCTTTCTTT.

This chain joins TRBV4-3 and TRBJ2-2; the D is unclear. The V end lost 0 bases, the J end lost 7 bases, and 6 bases lay between the germline ends. Germline V lookup: CDR1 LGHNA, CDR2 YSLEER. The CDR3 contains 13 residues. The CDR3, as DNA: TGCGCCAGCAGCCAAGAGGCAGTCGGGGAGCTGTTTTTT. As protein: CASSQEAVGELFF.

This clonotype was detected only a few times. The chain employs TRBV19 and TRBJ2-7; D may be TRBD1 or TRBD2 (5 bases each). The CDR3 runs to 14 residues. Looked up from germline, CDR1 is LNHDA and CDR2 is SQIVND (reference sequence). V was pared by 5 bases and J by 3 bases, with 14 bases between. CDR3 bases: TGTGCCAGTAGTGCCGGGACGGAGTACTACGAGCAGTACTTC. Translating it yields CASSAGTEYYEQYF.

The chain couples TRBV14 to TRBJ2-7; unclear D gene. V was trimmed by 3 bases and J by 6 bases, leaving 12 bases between them. The CDR3 has 13 residues. Looked up from germline, CDR1 is SGHDN and CDR2 is FVKESK. In DNA form, the CDR3 reads TGTGCCAGCAGCCATGGGCGTCCCTGCGAGCAGTACTTC. Translated, it gives CASSHGRPCEQYF.

This clonotype has more than one count but fewer than ten. The chain carries TRBV4-1 and TRBJ2-1; 8 bases map to TRBD2. CDR3 length: 17 amino acids. The V segment lost 0 bases and the J segment 4 bases; nucleotides outside the gene matches: 8. The germline V gene has CDR1 MGHRA and CDR2 YSYEKL. The DNA for the CDR3 is TGCGCCAGCAGCCAAGATCCAAGCGGGGGACGATACAATGAGCAGTTCTTC. Protein product: CASSQDPSGGRYNEQFF.